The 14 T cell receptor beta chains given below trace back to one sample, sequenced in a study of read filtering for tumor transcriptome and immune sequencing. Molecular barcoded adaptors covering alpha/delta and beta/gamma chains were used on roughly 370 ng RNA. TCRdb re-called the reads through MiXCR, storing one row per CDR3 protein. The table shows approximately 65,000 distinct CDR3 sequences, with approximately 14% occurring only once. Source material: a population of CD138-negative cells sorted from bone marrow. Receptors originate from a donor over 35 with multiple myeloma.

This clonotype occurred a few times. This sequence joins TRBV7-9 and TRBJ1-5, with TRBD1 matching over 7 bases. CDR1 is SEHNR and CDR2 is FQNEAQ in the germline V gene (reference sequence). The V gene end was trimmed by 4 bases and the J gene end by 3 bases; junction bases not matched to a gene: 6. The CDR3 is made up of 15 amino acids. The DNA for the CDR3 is TGTGCCAGCAGCTATACCGGGACAGACAATCAGCCCCAGCATTTT. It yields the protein CASSYTGTDNQPQHF.

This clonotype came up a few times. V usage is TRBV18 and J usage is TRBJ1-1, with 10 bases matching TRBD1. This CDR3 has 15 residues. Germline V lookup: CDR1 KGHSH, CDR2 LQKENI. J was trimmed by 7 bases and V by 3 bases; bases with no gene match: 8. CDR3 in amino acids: CASSPMGQGMGEAFF. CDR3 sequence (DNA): TGTGCCAGCTCACCCATGGGACAGGGGATGGGTGAAGCTTTCTTT.

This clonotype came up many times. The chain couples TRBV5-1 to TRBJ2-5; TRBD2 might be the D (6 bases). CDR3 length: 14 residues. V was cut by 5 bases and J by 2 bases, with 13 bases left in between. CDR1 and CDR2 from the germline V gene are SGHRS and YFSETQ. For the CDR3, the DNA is TGCGCCAGCAGTCCGGGGGTCAATCAAGAGACCCAGTACTTC. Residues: CASSPGVNQETQYF.

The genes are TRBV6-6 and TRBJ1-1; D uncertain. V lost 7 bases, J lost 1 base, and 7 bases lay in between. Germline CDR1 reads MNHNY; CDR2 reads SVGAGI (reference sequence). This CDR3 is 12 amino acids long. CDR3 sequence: CASIRRNTEAFF. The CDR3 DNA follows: TGTGCCAGCATTCGGAGGAACACTGAAGCTTTCTTT.

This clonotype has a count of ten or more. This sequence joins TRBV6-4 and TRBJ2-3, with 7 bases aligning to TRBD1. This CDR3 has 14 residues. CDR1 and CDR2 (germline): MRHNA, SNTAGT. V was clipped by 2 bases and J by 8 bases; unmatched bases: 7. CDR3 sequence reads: CASSDGLAGGTQYF. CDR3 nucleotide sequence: TGTGCCAGCAGTGACGGGCTAGCAGGGGGTACGCAGTATTTT.

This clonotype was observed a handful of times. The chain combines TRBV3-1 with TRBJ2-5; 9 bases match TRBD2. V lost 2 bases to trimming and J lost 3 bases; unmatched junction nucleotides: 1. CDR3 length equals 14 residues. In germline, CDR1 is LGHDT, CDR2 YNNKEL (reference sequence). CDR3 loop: CASSQRTSEETQYF. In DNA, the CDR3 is TGTGCCAGCAGCCAACGGACTAGCGAAGAGACCCAGTACTTC.

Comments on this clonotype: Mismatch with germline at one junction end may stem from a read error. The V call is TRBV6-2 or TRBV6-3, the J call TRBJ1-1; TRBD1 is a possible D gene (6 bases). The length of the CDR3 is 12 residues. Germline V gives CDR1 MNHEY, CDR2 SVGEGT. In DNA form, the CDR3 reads TGTGCCATCCGGCGAGGGGACACTGACGCTTTCTTT. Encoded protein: CAIRRGDTDAFF.

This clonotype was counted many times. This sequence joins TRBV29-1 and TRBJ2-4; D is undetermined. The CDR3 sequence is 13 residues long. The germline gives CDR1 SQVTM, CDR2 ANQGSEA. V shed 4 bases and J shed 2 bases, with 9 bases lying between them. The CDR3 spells CSVGDGSKNIQYF. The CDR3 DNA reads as TGCAGCGTTGGTGACGGGTCCAAAAACATTCAGTACTTC.

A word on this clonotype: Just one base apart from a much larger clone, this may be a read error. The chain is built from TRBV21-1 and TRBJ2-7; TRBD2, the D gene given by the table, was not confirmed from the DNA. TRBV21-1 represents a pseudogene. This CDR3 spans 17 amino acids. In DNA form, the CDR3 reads TGTGCCAGCAGCTCCCGACCTCCACTAGCGGGAGAGGGTGAGCAGTACTTC. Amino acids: CASSSRPPLAGEGEQYF.

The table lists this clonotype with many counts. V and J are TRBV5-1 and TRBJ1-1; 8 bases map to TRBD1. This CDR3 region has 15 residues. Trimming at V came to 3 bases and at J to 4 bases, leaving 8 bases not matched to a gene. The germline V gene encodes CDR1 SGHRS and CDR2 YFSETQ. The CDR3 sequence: CASSSGQGGFTEAFF. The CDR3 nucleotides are TGCGCCAGCAGCTCTGGACAGGGAGGGTTCACTGAAGCTTTCTTT.

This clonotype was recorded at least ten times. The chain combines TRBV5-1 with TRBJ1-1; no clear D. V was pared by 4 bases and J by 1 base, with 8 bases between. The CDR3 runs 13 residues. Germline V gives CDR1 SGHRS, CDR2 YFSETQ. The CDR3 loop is CASSGLPNTEAFF. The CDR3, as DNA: TGCGCCAGCAGCGGTCTTCCGAACACTGAAGCTTTCTTT.

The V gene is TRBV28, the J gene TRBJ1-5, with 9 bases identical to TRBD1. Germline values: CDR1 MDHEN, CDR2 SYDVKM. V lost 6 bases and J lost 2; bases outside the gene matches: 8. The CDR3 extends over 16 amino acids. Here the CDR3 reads CASRRTDRGGNQPQHF. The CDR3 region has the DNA TGTGCCAGCAGGAGGACGGACAGGGGAGGCAATCAGCCCCAGCATTTT. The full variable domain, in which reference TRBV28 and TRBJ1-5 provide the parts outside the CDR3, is DVKVTQSSRYLVKRTGEKVFLECVQDMDHENMFWYRQDPGLGLRLIYFSYDVKMKEKGDIPEGYSVSREKKERFSLILESASTNQTSMYLCASRRTDRGGNQPQHFGDGTRLSIL.

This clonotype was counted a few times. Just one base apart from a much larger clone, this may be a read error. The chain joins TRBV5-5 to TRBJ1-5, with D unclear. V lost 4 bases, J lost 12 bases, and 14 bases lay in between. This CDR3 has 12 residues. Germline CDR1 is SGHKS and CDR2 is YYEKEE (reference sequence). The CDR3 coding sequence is TGTGCCAGCAGCGACAATTGGGAGCTCCAGCATTTT. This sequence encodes CASSDNWELQHF.

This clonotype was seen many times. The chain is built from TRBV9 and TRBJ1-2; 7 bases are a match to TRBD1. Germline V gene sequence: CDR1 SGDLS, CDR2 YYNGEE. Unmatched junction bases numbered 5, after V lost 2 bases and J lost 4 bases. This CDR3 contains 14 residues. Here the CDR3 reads CASSVEGAGYGYTF. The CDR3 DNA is TGTGCCAGCAGCGTGGAGGGGGCTGGCTATGGCTACACCTTC.